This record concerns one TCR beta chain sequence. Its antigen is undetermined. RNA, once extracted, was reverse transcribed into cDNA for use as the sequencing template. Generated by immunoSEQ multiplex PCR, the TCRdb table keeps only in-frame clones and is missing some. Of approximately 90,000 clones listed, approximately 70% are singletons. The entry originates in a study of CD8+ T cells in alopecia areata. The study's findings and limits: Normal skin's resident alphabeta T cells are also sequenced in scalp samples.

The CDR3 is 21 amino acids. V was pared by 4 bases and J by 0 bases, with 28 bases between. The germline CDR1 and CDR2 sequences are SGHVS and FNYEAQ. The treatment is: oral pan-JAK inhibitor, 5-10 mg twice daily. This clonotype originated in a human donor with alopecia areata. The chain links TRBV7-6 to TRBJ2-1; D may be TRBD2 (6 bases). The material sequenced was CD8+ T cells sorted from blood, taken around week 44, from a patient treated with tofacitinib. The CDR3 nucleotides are TGTGCCAGCAGCTCGCCTCCCACCAACAAAACCGGGACTCCCTCCTACAATGAGCAGTTCTTC. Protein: CASSSPPTNKTGTPSYNEQFF.